The rows below give T cell receptor beta chains drawn from one sample of a study of T-cell memory formation after mild COVID-19. Using its own MiXCR run on the 5' RACE reads, TCRdb lists one record per CDR3 protein. The data show just over 350,000 distinct CDR3 sequences, approximately 15% seen once. The specimen was PBMCs or a T cell subset sorted from them (not recorded which). Every receptor here comes from a man between 18 and 29 years old who had mild COVID-19 (a few samples of this study predate the infection). Cell type and time point are not known. Both conserved end residues are part of each CDR3. Each record gives: CDR3 protein, D gene, clone size, J gene, V gene. The D gene is left open where the match is weak. The listing skips clone size in some rows; elsewhere it reads once, few, many or a size class.

CDR3 protein: CASSLRPNTGELFF
D gene: -
clone size: -
J gene: TRBJ2-2
V gene: TRBV7-9

CDR3 protein: CASSPISGAFESSTDTQYF
D gene: TRBD2
clone size: -
J gene: TRBJ2-3
V gene: TRBV27

CDR3 protein: CASSHNTYTGELFF
D gene: -
clone size: -
J gene: TRBJ2-2
V gene: TRBV4-1

CDR3 protein: CASSLTSTNNEQFF
D gene: -
clone size: few
J gene: TRBJ2-1
V gene: TRBV5-1

CDR3 protein: CASSLNRAGYGYTF
D gene: -
clone size: few
J gene: TRBJ1-2
V gene: TRBV7-2

CDR3 protein: CATSRDGLQETQYF
D gene: -
clone size: -
J gene: TRBJ2-5
V gene: TRBV15

CDR3 protein: CATSRAGQGYSSPLHF
D gene: TRBD1
clone size: -
J gene: TRBJ1-6
V gene: TRBV15

CDR3 protein: CASSSWTDLYGYTF
D gene: -
clone size: -
J gene: TRBJ1-2
V gene: TRBV7-9

CDR3 protein: CASSSYLDYEQYF
D gene: -
clone size: -
J gene: TRBJ2-7
V gene: TRBV7-2

CDR3 protein: CASSLEYRESYNEQFF
D gene: -
clone size: few
J gene: TRBJ2-1
V gene: TRBV7-3

CDR3 protein: CASSYRHSGTQYF
D gene: -
clone size: -
J gene: TRBJ2-5
V gene: TRBV6-2/TRBV6-3

CDR3 protein: CASSLYSSGPSTSGQPQHF
D gene: -
clone size: -
J gene: TRBJ1-5
V gene: TRBV7-8

CDR3 protein: CASSRQGRAETQYF
D gene: -
clone size: -
J gene: TRBJ2-5
V gene: TRBV21-1

CDR3 protein: CASSPPRSYEQYF
D gene: -
clone size: -
J gene: TRBJ2-7
V gene: TRBV18

CDR3 protein: CASSQENALQETQYF
D gene: -
clone size: -
J gene: TRBJ2-5
V gene: TRBV3-1

CDR3 protein: CASSRDRGWEQYF
D gene: TRBD1
clone size: -
J gene: TRBJ2-7
V gene: TRBV2

CDR3 protein: CASGQGQGGADTQYF
D gene: TRBD1
clone size: -
J gene: TRBJ2-3
V gene: TRBV6-1

CDR3 protein: CASSLGDEETQYF
D gene: -
clone size: many
J gene: TRBJ2-5
V gene: TRBV5-6

CDR3 protein: CATSRAILANYGYTF
D gene: -
clone size: -
J gene: TRBJ1-2
V gene: TRBV15

CDR3 protein: CASSLGTGSYNEQFF
D gene: -
clone size: many
J gene: TRBJ2-1
V gene: TRBV5-4

CDR3 protein: CASSQGFSFVKLFF
D gene: -
clone size: -
J gene: TRBJ1-4
V gene: TRBV4-1

CDR3 protein: CASSLHAGEPYNEQFF
D gene: TRBD2
clone size: -
J gene: TRBJ2-1
V gene: TRBV5-1